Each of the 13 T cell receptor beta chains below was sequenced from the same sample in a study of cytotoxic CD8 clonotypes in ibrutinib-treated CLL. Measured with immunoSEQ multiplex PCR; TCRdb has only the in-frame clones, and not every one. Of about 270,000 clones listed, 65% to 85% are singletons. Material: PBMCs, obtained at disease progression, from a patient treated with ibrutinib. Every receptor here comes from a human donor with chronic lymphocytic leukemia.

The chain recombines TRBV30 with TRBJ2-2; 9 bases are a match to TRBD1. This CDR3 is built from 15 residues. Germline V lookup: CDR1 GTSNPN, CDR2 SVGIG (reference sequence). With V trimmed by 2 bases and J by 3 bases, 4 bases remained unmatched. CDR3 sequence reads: CAWSTTGGDTGELFF. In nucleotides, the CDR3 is TGTGCCTGGAGTACGACAGGGGGAGACACCGGGGAGCTGTTTTTT.

CDR3 sequence (DNA): TGTGCCAGTAGTATCGCAGGGGTGAAAGGCTACACCTTC. It yields the protein CASSIAGVKGYTF. The V call is TRBV19, the J call TRBJ1-2; the D gene is possibly TRBD1 (6 bases). The CDR3 contains 13 residues. CDR1 and CDR2 from the germline V gene are LNHDA and SQIVND (reference sequence). The V end lost 3 bases, the J end lost 8 bases, and 13 bases lay between the germline ends.

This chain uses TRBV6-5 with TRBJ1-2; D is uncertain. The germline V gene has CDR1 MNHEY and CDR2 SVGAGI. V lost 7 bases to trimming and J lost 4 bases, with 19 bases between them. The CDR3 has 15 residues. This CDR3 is CASKPLGSGSYGYTF. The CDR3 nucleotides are TGTGCCAGCAAGCCCCTCGGTTCCGGGAGCTATGGCTACACCTTC.

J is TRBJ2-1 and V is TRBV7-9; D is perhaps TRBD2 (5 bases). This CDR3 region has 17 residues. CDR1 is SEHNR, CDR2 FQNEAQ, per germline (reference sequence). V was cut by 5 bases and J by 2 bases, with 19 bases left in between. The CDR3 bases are TGTGCCAGCAGCGTCGGTCGATGGGGAGTGACCTACAATGAGCAGTTCTTC. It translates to CASSVGRWGVTYNEQFF. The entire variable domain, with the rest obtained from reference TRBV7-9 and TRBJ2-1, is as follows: DTGVSQNPRHKITKRGQNVTFRCDPISEHNRLYWYRQTLGQGPEFLTYFQNEAQLEKSRLLSDRFSAERPKGSFSTLEIQRTEQGDSAMYLCASSVGRWGVTYNEQFFGPGTRLTVL.

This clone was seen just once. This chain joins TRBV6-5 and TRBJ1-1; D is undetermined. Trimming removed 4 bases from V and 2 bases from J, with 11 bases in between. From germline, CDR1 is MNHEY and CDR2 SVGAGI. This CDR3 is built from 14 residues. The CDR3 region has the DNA TGTGCCAGCAGTTGGGTGAGATCTAACACTGAAGCTTTCTTT. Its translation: CASSWVRSNTEAFF.

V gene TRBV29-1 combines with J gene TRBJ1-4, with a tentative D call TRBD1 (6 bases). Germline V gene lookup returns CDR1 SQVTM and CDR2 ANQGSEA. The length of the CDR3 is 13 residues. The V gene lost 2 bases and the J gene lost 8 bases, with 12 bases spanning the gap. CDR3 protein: CSVEIVDSEKLFF. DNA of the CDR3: TGCAGCGTTGAAATAGTGGACAGCGAAAAACTGTTTTTT.

The CDR3 sequence is CAREDRGINGYTF. Written as DNA, the CDR3 is TGTGCCAGGGAGGACCGAGGGATTAATGGCTACACCTTC. The rearrangement joins TRBV2 to TRBJ1-2, with D unclear. The CDR3 loop spans 13 amino acids. Trimming cost V 9 bases and J 6 bases, with 17 bases left between them. In germline, CDR1 is SNHLY, CDR2 FYNNEI.

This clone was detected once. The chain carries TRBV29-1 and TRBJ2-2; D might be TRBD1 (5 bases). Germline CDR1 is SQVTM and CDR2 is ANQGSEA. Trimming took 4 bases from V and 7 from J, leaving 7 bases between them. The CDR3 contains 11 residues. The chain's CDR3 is CSVVGHGELFF. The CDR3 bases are TGCAGCGTTGTGGGGCACGGGGAGCTGTTTTTT.

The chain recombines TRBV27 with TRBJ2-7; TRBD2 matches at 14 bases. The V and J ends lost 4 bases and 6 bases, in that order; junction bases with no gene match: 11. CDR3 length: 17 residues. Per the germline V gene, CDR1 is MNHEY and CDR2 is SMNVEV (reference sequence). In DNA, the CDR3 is TGTGCCAGCAGTTCACCGGGACTAGCGGGAGCCCACGGCGAGCAGTACTTC. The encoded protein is CASSSPGLAGAHGEQYF.

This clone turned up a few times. CDR3: CSVLDLGTDTQYF. The CDR3, as DNA: TGCAGCGTACTCGACCTGGGGACAGATACGCAGTATTTT. V usage is TRBV29-1 and J usage is TRBJ2-3; D not resolved. The CDR3 has 13 amino acids. V was cut by 6 bases and J by 3 bases, with 13 bases left in between. Germline CDR1 reads SQVTM; CDR2 reads ANQGSEA.

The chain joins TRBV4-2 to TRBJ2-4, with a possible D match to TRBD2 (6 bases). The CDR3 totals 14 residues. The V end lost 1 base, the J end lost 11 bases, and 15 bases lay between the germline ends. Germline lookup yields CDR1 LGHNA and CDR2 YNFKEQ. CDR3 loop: CASSQGADYKFQYF. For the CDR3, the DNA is TGTGCCAGCAGCCAAGGGGCGGACTATAAGTTTCAGTACTTC.

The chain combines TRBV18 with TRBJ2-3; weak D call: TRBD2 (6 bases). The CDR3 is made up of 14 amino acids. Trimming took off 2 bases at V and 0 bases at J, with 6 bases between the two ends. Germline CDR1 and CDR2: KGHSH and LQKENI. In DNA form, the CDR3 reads TGTGCCAGCTCACCAGGAGGGAGCACAGATACGCAGTATTTT. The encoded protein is CASSPGGSTDTQYF.

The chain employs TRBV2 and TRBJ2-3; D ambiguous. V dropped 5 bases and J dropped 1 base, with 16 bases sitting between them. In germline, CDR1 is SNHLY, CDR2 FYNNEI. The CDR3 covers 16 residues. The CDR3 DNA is TGTGCCAGCAGTCTAGGATCCTTGCTAGGCACAGATACGCAGTATTTT. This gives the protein CASSLGSLLGTDTQYF.